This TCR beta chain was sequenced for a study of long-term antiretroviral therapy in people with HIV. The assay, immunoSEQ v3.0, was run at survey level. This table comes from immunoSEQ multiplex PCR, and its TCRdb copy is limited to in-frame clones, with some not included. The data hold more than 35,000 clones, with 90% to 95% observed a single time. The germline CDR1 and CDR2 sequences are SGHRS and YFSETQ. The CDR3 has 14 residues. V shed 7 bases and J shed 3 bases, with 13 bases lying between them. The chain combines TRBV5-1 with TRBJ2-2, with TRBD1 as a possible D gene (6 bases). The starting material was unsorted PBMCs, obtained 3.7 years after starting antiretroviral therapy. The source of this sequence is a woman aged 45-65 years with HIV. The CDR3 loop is CASAVGGDTGELFF. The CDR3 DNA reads TGCGCCAGCGCGGTAGGGGGTGACACCGGGGAGCTGTTTTTT.